Below are 22 T cell receptor beta chains sequenced from a single sample in a study of metastatic and nonmetastatic thyroid tumors. TCRdb re-called clones from the PCR reads using MiXCR. The sample lists about 39,000 clones; 12% were seen once. Prior to thyroid surgery, none of the patients had received any treatment. The specimen was blood. Receptor source: a male donor with papillary thyroid cancer or a benign thyroid nodule (not recorded which). Some clones in this sample may be carry-over from other donors' samples.

This clone was observed once. This chain connects TRBV11-1 to TRBJ2-2; weak D call: TRBD1 (6 bases). CDR3 length equals 15 residues. CDR1 is SGHAT, CDR2 FQDESV, per germline (reference sequence). CDR3 residues: CSISLGQGHTGELFF. CDR3 nucleotides: TGTTCCATCAGCTTAGGGCAGGGGCACACCGGGGAGCTGTTTTTT.

Many counts were recorded for this clone. V gene TRBV28 combines with J gene TRBJ1-4, with a possible D match to TRBD1 (6 bases). Trimming took 3 bases from V and 7 from J, leaving 12 bases between them. Germline lookup yields CDR1 MDHEN and CDR2 SYDVKM. The CDR3 runs to 14 residues. CDR3 loop: CASSLGGRGEKLFF. The CDR3 DNA follows: TGTGCCAGCAGTTTGGGGGGGCGCGGTGAAAAACTGTTTTTT.

This clone was seen repeatedly, ten times or more. The chain combines TRBV20-1 with TRBJ1-2; TRBD1 might be the D (5 bases). Germline V gene data show CDR1 as DFQATT and CDR2 as SNEGSKA (reference sequence). V lost 2 bases, J lost 1 base, and 17 bases lay in between. CDR3 length: 16 amino acids. The CDR3 spells CSARPPSPGVNYGYTF. The CDR3 bases are TGCAGTGCTAGACCCCCCAGTCCGGGGGTTAACTATGGCTACACCTTC.

In the case of this clone: A much larger clone lies one base from this, so it may be a read error. The gene calls are TRBV9 and TRBJ2-1; TRBD2 matches at 15 bases. The CDR3 is 16 amino acids. The V gene's germline CDR1 is SGDLS and CDR2 YYNGEE. J lost 4 bases, V lost 9 bases, and 8 bases had no gene match. This CDR3 is CATPGLAGGPYNEQFF. DNA for the CDR3: TGTGCCACCCCGGGACTAGCGGGAGGCCCGTACAATGAGCAGTTCTTC.

This clone was detected ten times or more. The chain combines TRBV29-1 with TRBJ2-2; D is uncertain. The CDR3 loop spans 11 amino acids. From germline, CDR1 is SQVTM and CDR2 ANQGSEA. V was pared by 4 bases and J by 3 bases, with 3 bases between. The CDR3 DNA reads as TGCAGCGTTGGGGACACCGGGGAGCTGTTTTTT. It translates to CSVGDTGELFF.

This clone was found many times. This sequence joins TRBV24-1 and TRBJ1-5, with D possibly TRBD1 on 5 matching bases. CDR1 and CDR2 from the germline V gene are KGHDR and SFDVKD. The germline V and J ends were trimmed by 2 bases and 5 bases, with 9 bases remaining between them. CDR3 size: 14 residues. The chain's CDR3 is CATSDSRDYQPQHF. CDR3 coding DNA: TGTGCCACCAGTGATTCCAGGGATTATCAGCCCCAGCATTTT.

Many counts were recorded for this clone. This chain uses TRBV28 with TRBJ2-7; 10 bases match TRBD2. Germline V gives CDR1 MDHEN, CDR2 SYDVKM. J gave up 2 bases and V 5 bases, and 9 bases lay outside the gene matches. This CDR3 is built from 16 residues. CDR3 sequence reads: CASSLLWTSGAYEQYF. In DNA, the CDR3 is TGTGCCAGCAGTCTACTCTGGACTAGCGGTGCCTACGAGCAGTACTTC.

This clone has ten or more counts. The chain employs TRBV5-1 and TRBJ2-7, with TRBD2 identical over 10 bases. The trim removed 0 bases at V and 4 bases at J, leaving 4 bases unmatched. This CDR3 region has 15 residues. From germline, CDR1 is SGHRS and CDR2 YFSETQ. The CDR3: CASSLGTSGRYEQYF. DNA of the CDR3: TGCGCCAGCAGCTTGGGGACTAGCGGTCGGTACGAGCAGTACTTC. Complete variable domain (other parts from reference TRBV5-1 and TRBJ2-7): KAGVTQTPRYLIKTRGQQVTLSCSPISGHRSVSWYQQTPGQGLQFLFEYFSETQRNKGNFPGRFSGRQFSNSRSEMNVSTLELGDSALYLCASSLGTSGRYEQYFGPGTRLTVT.

This clone has at least ten counts. The V and J genes are TRBV24-1 and TRBJ2-1; 9 bases match TRBD2. J gave up 3 bases and V 4 bases, and 3 bases lay outside the gene matches. This CDR3 spans 15 amino acids. CDR1 is KGHDR, CDR2 SFDVKD, per germline. The chain's CDR3 is CATSEQTSGYNEQFF. DNA of the CDR3: TGTGCCACCAGTGAACAGACTAGCGGCTACAATGAGCAGTTCTTC.

In its sample, this clone was seen a few times. The chain uses TRBV4-3 and TRBJ1-1, with D possibly matching TRBD1 (6 bases). Per germline, CDR1 LGHNA and CDR2 YSLEER. This CDR3 has 16 amino acids. Between the trimmed V and J ends, which lost 0 bases and 4 bases, there was a span of 15 bases. CDR3 residues: CASSQESYRAGTEAFF. The CDR3 DNA is TGCGCCAGCAGCCAAGAGTCGTACAGGGCGGGCACTGAAGCTTTCTTT.

This clone was seen at least ten times. The chain recombines TRBV7-9 with TRBJ2-1; 10 bases line up with TRBD2. CDR1 SEHNR and CDR2 FQNEAQ come from the germline V gene (reference sequence). CDR3 size: 16 residues. V lost 5 bases to trimming and J lost 5 bases; unmatched junction nucleotides: 9. CDR3 region: CASSVFSGGIDNEQFF. The DNA for the CDR3 is TGTGCCAGCAGCGTATTTAGCGGGGGGATCGACAATGAGCAGTTCTTC.

This chain connects TRBV7-9 to TRBJ2-3; D is unresolved. Germline V lookup: CDR1 SEHNR, CDR2 FQNEAQ (reference sequence). CDR3 length equals 13 residues. Trimming removed 1 base at V and 5 bases at J, with 7 bases between. The CDR3 loop is CASSLVFGDTQYF. The CDR3 nucleotides read TGTGCCAGCAGCTTAGTGTTTGGAGATACGCAGTATTTT.

This chain links TRBV11-2 with TRBJ2-7; 15 bases are a match to TRBD2. The germline CDR1 and CDR2 sequences are SGHAT and FQNNGV. After removal of 5 bases from V and 3 bases from J, the junction contained 8 bases not matched to a gene. The CDR3 spans 17 residues. The CDR3 nucleotides are TGTGCCAGCAGCGAAAATGGACTAGCGGGAGGGTTCTACGAGCAGTACTTC. The encoded protein is CASSENGLAGGFYEQYF. Supplemented by reference TRBV11-2 and TRBJ2-7, the full variable domain reads EAGVAQSPRYKIIEKRQSVAFWCNPISGHATLYWYQQILGQGPKLLIQFQNNGVVDDSQLPKDRFSAERLKGVDSTLKIQPAKLEDSAVYLCASSENGLAGGFYEQYFGPGTRLTVT.

This clone has only a few counts. Given a much more abundant clone one base away, this may be a read error. The J gene is TRBJ2-2, the V gene TRBV4-2; 8 bases line up with TRBD2. CDR3 length equals 15 residues. Germline CDR1 and CDR2: LGHNA and YNFKEQ. V lost 7 bases, J lost 7 bases, and 11 bases stayed unmatched. CDR3 sequence (DNA): TGTGCCAGCACCCCCCGGGGGGGTTACGTCGGGGAGCTGTTTTTT. Encoded protein: CASTPRGGYVGELFF.

Many counts were recorded for this clone. The chain has TRBV2 and TRBJ2-7, with 9 bases that match TRBD1. The V and J ends lost 9 bases and 2 bases, in that order; junction bases with no gene match: 8. Looked up from germline, CDR1 is SNHLY and CDR2 is FYNNEI. The CDR3 is 14 residues long. The CDR3 DNA reads TGTGCCAGTACCCCGGGACAGGGCACCTACGAGCAGTACTTC. This gives the protein CASTPGQGTYEQYF.

This clone occurred many times. The V call is TRBV7-8, the J call TRBJ2-7, with TRBD1 identical over 7 bases. The CDR3 runs 15 residues. V shed 5 bases and J 3 bases; nucleotides not matched to a gene: 10. Germline loops: CDR1 SGHVS, CDR2 FQNEAQ. The CDR3 is CASSQPGGPGYEQYF. The DNA of the CDR3 is TGTGCCAGCAGCCAACCAGGGGGTCCGGGCTACGAGCAGTACTTC.

Concerning this clone itself: A much larger clone differs by one base, so this may be a read error. The chain links TRBV9 to TRBJ1-3, with D maybe TRBD1 (6 bases). The germline V gene encodes CDR1 SGDLS and CDR2 YYNGEE. CDR3 length: 14 amino acids. The V and J ends lost 7 bases and 2 bases respectively, with 13 bases between them. The CDR3 reads CASDTGSAGNTIYF. DNA for the CDR3: TGTGCCAGCGACACAGGGAGTGCTGGAAACACCATATATTTT.

This clone was counted at least ten times. The sample holds other DNA sequences that translate to the same CDR3. The chain is built from TRBV4-3 and TRBJ2-2; TRBD2 matches 7 bases. This CDR3 has 15 residues. V dropped 6 bases and J dropped 5; count of bases not matched to a gene: 9. Germline loops: CDR1 LGHNA, CDR2 YSLEER. This CDR3 is CASSPRAGDTGELFF. CDR3 DNA: TGCGCCAGCAGTCCCAGGGCGGGAGATACCGGGGAGCTGTTTTTT.

V gene TRBV5-4 combines with J gene TRBJ2-2, with 7 bases matching TRBD2. Trimming removed 0 bases from V and 6 bases from J; junction bases left unmatched: 8. The CDR3 covers 16 residues. Germline V gene data show CDR1 as SGHNT and CDR2 as YYREEE (reference sequence). This CDR3 is CASSLVSGGFPGELFF. The CDR3 region has the DNA TGTGCCAGCAGCTTGGTATCGGGGGGATTTCCCGGGGAGCTGTTTTTT.

This clone was recorded a few times. This may arise from a read error, as a much more abundant clone is one base away. This chain uses TRBV9 with TRBJ2-7, with D tentatively TRBD1 (6 bases). Germline CDR1 is SGDLS and CDR2 is YYNGEE. CDR3 size: 14 residues. This chain's CDR3 is CAGSPEGGSYEQYF. The CDR3 nucleotides are TGTGCCGGCAGCCCAGAAGGGGGCTCCTACGAGCAGTACTTC.

This clone was detected many times. The rearrangement joins TRBV24-1 to TRBJ2-3; 12 positions agree with TRBD2. The junction had 4 bases not matched to a gene; V was cut back by 2 bases and J by 2 bases. Germline CDR1 reads KGHDR; CDR2 reads SFDVKD. The CDR3 has 17 amino acids. CDR3 nucleotides: TGTGCCACCAGTGATTCCGGGACTAGCGGGTACACAGATACGCAGTATTTT. Translated, it gives CATSDSGTSGYTDTQYF.

The chain carries TRBV12-3 or TRBV12-4 and TRBJ2-3; 7 bases map to TRBD1. This CDR3 contains 15 residues. Germline trimming cut 6 bases from V and 8 bases from J; bases unmatched to any gene: 14. The CDR3 loop is CASSPRRGRGGTQYF. DNA for the CDR3: TGTGCCAGCAGCCCCCGTAGGGGGCGAGGGGGTACGCAGTATTTT.